Following are 6 T cell receptor beta chains from one sample sequenced in a study of cytomegalovirus exposure and HLA in healthy donors. The PCR made use of 60 Vbeta and 13 Jbeta primers. Generated by immunoSEQ multiplex PCR, the TCRdb table keeps only in-frame clones and is missing some. The table has 120,000 to 150,000 clones, 76% seen once; the top ten hold 1.5% to 2%. The sample consisted of PBMCs. These receptors all come from a woman in her forties in good health and CMV-seronegative.

The chain has TRBV27 and TRBJ2-1; 8 bases are shared with TRBD2. This CDR3 has 16 residues. J was trimmed by 0 bases and V by 6 bases; bases with no gene match: 7. The germline V gene encodes CDR1 MNHEY and CDR2 SMNVEV (reference sequence). The CDR3 DNA is TGTGCCAGCAGCCCCTTAGCGGGAACCTCCTACAATGAGCAGTTCTTC. Protein sequence: CASSPLAGTSYNEQFF.

J is TRBJ2-1 and V is TRBV13, with TRBD2 as a possible D gene (5 bases). The CDR3 has 16 amino acids. Germline V gives CDR1 PRHDT, CDR2 FYEKMQ (reference sequence). V was clipped by 1 base and J by 3 bases, with 13 bases between them. CDR3 sequence (DNA): TGTGCCAGCAGCTTAGCCACGCGGGCTAGCTACAATGAGCAGTTCTTC. Its protein is CASSLATRASYNEQFF.

This chain joins TRBV7-9 and TRBJ1-4; the match to TRBD1 covers 7 bases. The trim removed 5 bases at V and 3 bases at J, leaving 15 bases unmatched. The CDR3 is made up of 18 amino acids. Germline values: CDR1 SEHNR, CDR2 FQNEAQ (reference sequence). The CDR3 sequence is CASSLLGGTVFANEKLFF. The CDR3 DNA reads as TGTGCCAGCAGCCTTTTAGGAGGGACAGTGTTCGCTAATGAAAAACTGTTTTTT.

The J gene is TRBJ2-5, the V gene TRBV15; D gene ambiguous. The DNA end lines up better with TRBJ2-7; the J call may be wrong. Germline values: CDR1 LNHNV, CDR2 YYDKDF (reference sequence). The CDR3 runs 17 residues. CDR3 region: CATSRDIGDGQVNEQYF. CDR3 DNA: TGTGCCACCAGCAGAGATATTGGCGATGGGCAAGTCAACGAGCAGTACTTC.

The J gene is TRBJ1-1, the V gene TRBV5-1; no definite D call. Trimming shortened V by 0 bases and J by 4 bases, and 7 bases separated the two germline ends. The germline CDR1 and CDR2 sequences are SGHRS and YFSETQ. The CDR3 runs to 13 residues. CDR3 region: CASSLDLRTEAFF. The CDR3 region has the DNA TGCGCCAGCAGCTTGGATCTCCGCACTGAAGCTTTCTTT.

The gene calls are TRBV19 and TRBJ1-6; D is undetermined. The CDR3 is 13 residues long. Per germline, CDR1 LNHDA and CDR2 SQIVND (reference sequence). The V and J ends lost 2 bases and 5 bases respectively, with 4 bases between them. The CDR3 is CASSIQNNSPLHF. The CDR3 DNA follows: TGTGCCAGTAGTATACAGAATAATTCACCCCTCCACTTT.